This entry lists 16 T cell receptor beta chains sequenced from one sample in a study of T cell changes during pregnancy in multiple sclerosis. Sequencing was performed with immunoSEQ multiplex PCR; in TCRdb, only in-frame clones are kept and a portion is missing. The data hold 20,000 to 25,000 clones, with more than 80% observed a single time. The sample was CD8+ T cells from peripheral blood mononuclear cells, taken in the first trimester of pregnancy. These receptors all come from a female donor in good health, enrolled as a control in a pregnancy study.

The chain carries TRBV9 and TRBJ2-5; 14 nucleotides match TRBD2. This CDR3 has 16 residues. The germline V gene encodes CDR1 SGDLS and CDR2 YYNGEE. Losses at the gene ends were 2 bases for V and 4 bases for J; bases not matched to a gene: 4. CDR3 protein: CASSVGLAGGIETQYF. CDR3 DNA: TGTGCCAGCAGCGTCGGACTAGCGGGGGGTATAGAGACCCAGTACTTC.

The rearrangement links TRBV7-2 to TRBJ2-5, with a tentative D call TRBD2 (7 bases). The CDR3 has 15 amino acids. Looked up from germline, CDR1 is SGHTA and CDR2 is FQGNSA. V was trimmed by 3 bases and J by 7 bases, leaving 18 bases between them. DNA of the CDR3: TGTGCCAGCAGCTTGGGGGGCGGGGGCGCCCCGACCCAGTACTTC. It yields the protein CASSLGGGGAPTQYF. The whole variable domain, filled in from reference TRBV7-2 and TRBJ2-5, reads GAGVSQSPSNKVTEKGKDVELRCDPISGHTALYWYRQSLGQGLEFLIYFQGNSAPDKSGLPSDRFSAERTGGSVSTLTIQRTQQEDSAVYLCASSLGGGGAPTQYFGPGTRLLVL.

The V and J genes are TRBV30 and TRBJ1-4; the D gene is possibly TRBD1 (5 bases). The V gene's germline CDR1 is GTSNPN and CDR2 SVGIG (reference sequence). Trimming removed 7 bases from V and 8 bases from J, with 17 bases in between. The CDR3 is 13 residues long. The CDR3 loop is CALQQVNYEKLFF. The CDR3 nucleotides read TGTGCCTTGCAACAGGTTAATTACGAAAAACTGTTTTTT.

Only a few counts were recorded for this clone. The CDR3: CASSTTNTEAFF. The CDR3 DNA reads as TGTGCCAGCAGTACTACTAACACTGAAGCTTTCTTT. The genes are TRBV2 and TRBJ1-1; D unresolved. This CDR3 is built from 12 residues. The ends were cut back, 5 bases at V and 2 bases at J, with 6 bases in the middle. Per the germline V gene, CDR1 is SNHLY and CDR2 is FYNNEI.

J is TRBJ2-3 and V is TRBV10-3; 7 positions agree with TRBD2. Per germline, CDR1 ENHRY and CDR2 SYGVKD. The CDR3 loop spans 15 amino acids. V gave up 3 bases and J gave up 0 bases; unmatched junction bases: 3. The chain's CDR3 is CAISEWGGSTDTQYF. The DNA for the CDR3 is TGTGCCATCAGTGAATGGGGGGGGAGCACAGATACGCAGTATTTT.

The J gene is TRBJ2-3, the V gene TRBV7-3, with D unresolved. The length of the CDR3 is 14 residues. In germline, CDR1 is SGHTA, CDR2 FQGTGA. V was trimmed by 3 bases and J by 2 bases, leaving 9 bases between them. CDR3 protein: CASSFLGATDTQYF. The CDR3, as DNA: TGTGCCAGCAGCTTTCTAGGAGCCACAGATACGCAGTATTTT.

This rearrangement joins TRBV6-1 to TRBJ1-3; the match to TRBD1 covers 7 bases. V lost 0 bases to trimming and J lost 0 bases; unmatched junction nucleotides: 8. Germline lookup yields CDR1 MNHNS and CDR2 SASEGT. CDR3 length: 18 residues. The CDR3: CASSEAPGGTVSGNTIYF. CDR3 nucleotide sequence: TGTGCCAGCAGTGAAGCCCCAGGTGGGACAGTCTCTGGAAACACCATATATTTT.

The chain is built from TRBV7-2 and TRBJ2-1; 13 positions agree with TRBD2. After removal of 2 bases from V and 0 bases from J, the junction contained 4 bases not matched to a gene. CDR1 and CDR2 (germline): SGHTA, FQGNSA. The CDR3 is 18 residues long. The CDR3 protein is CASSLSLAGGISYNEQFF. The CDR3 nucleotides are TGTGCCAGCAGCTTATCACTAGCGGGGGGGATCTCCTACAATGAGCAGTTCTTC.

The chain combines TRBV11-2 with TRBJ2-3; D is possibly TRBD2 (5 bases). CDR3 length: 16 amino acids. Germline lookup yields CDR1 SGHAT and CDR2 FQNNGV. V shed 1 base and J shed 5 bases, with 16 bases lying between them. In DNA, the CDR3 is TGTGCCAGCAGCTTAGCATCCCGTCGGGGTGGAGATACGCAGTATTTT. This codes for CASSLASRRGGDTQYF.

This clone was seen only a few times. V usage is TRBV23-1 and J usage is TRBJ1-3; D remains ambiguous. TRBV23-1 is filed as an ORF, its function uncertain. This CDR3 comprises 15 residues. Between the trimmed V and J ends, which lost 8 bases and 3 bases, there was a span of 17 bases. The CDR3 DNA is TGCGCCAGCGGGAGTATGCTGTCTTGTGGAAACACCATATATTTT. It encodes CASGSMLSCGNTIYF.

The V gene is TRBV7-6, the J gene TRBJ2-2; 8 nucleotides line up with TRBD1. After removal of 2 bases from V and 0 bases from J, the junction contained 11 bases not matched to a gene. The CDR3 covers 19 residues. Germline V gives CDR1 SGHVS, CDR2 FNYEAQ. The CDR3 reads CASSLFGTQGEANTGELFF. CDR3 in DNA: TGTGCCAGCAGCTTATTCGGTACACAGGGGGAAGCGAACACCGGGGAGCTGTTTTTT.

The chain carries TRBV5-8 and TRBJ1-1; D might be TRBD1 (5 bases). Germline CDR1 reads SGHTS; CDR2 reads YDEGEE. Trimming took 0 bases from V and 1 from J, leaving 10 bases between them. The CDR3 covers 15 residues. The CDR3 bases are TGTGCCAGCAGCTTGGGGACAACCTCGAACACTGAAGCTTTCTTT. Residues: CASSLGTTSNTEAFF.

This clone was seen only once. The J gene is TRBJ1-2, the V gene TRBV5-1, with unresolved D. Trimming removed 4 bases from V and 2 bases from J, with 12 bases in between. There are 14 residues in the CDR3. Per germline, CDR1 SGHRS and CDR2 YFSETQ. The CDR3 loop is CASSPMGVNYGYTF. In DNA, the CDR3 is TGCGCCAGCAGCCCGATGGGAGTAAACTATGGCTACACCTTC.

The genes are TRBV7-8 and TRBJ2-5, with TRBD2 identical over 9 bases. Germline trimming cut 2 bases from V and 3 bases from J; bases unmatched to any gene: 13. The CDR3 contains 18 residues. Germline CDR1 and CDR2: SGHVS and FQNEAQ. This chain's CDR3 is CASSLMIVSGGTEETQYF. The CDR3 nucleotides are TGTGCCAGCAGCTTAATGATTGTAAGCGGGGGGACCGAAGAGACCCAGTACTTC.

CDR3 DNA sequence: TGTGCCAGCAGTCCAGGGTATAGCACTGAAGCTTTCTTT. It codes for CASSPGYSTEAFF. V is TRBV6-1 and J is TRBJ1-1; the D gene is possibly TRBD1 (5 bases). CDR1 is MNHNS, CDR2 SASEGT, per germline. Trimming removed 5 bases at V and 4 bases at J, with 11 bases between. The length of the CDR3 is 13 residues.

The chain couples TRBV11-2 to TRBJ1-1; D unresolved. The CDR3 runs 15 residues. Trimming took off 5 bases at V and 0 bases at J, with 13 bases between the two ends. Per germline, CDR1 SGHAT and CDR2 FQNNGV. CDR3 coding DNA: TGTGCCAGCAGCCCGACCCTCGGGGTGAACACTGAAGCTTTCTTT. Translation: CASSPTLGVNTEAFF.